The clone carrying this TCR beta chain was seen many times. Trimming left V 0 bases short and J 4 bases short, with 10 bases between. Germline assignment: CDR1 LGHNA and CDR2 YNFKEQ. The CDR3 is made up of 16 amino acids. The TCRbeta library was prepared with unique molecular identifiers. Each CDR3 protein gets one entry after TCRdb re-called the PCR reads with MiXCR. The table lists about 420,000 distinct CDR3 sequences, approximately 11% of them singletons. The data were taken from a study of T-cell reconstitution after alpha-beta-depleted transplantation in children. The sequence was collected from a human donor who donated a stem cell graft to a child with acute myeloid leukemia. The chain is built from TRBV4-2 and TRBJ1-6; no clear D. Source: PBMCs from the stem cell graft donor, taken from the stem cell graft. The CDR3: CASSQDGGSYNSPLHF. CDR3 DNA sequence: TGTGCCAGCAGCCAAGATGGCGGGTCGTATAATTCACCCCTCCACTTT.